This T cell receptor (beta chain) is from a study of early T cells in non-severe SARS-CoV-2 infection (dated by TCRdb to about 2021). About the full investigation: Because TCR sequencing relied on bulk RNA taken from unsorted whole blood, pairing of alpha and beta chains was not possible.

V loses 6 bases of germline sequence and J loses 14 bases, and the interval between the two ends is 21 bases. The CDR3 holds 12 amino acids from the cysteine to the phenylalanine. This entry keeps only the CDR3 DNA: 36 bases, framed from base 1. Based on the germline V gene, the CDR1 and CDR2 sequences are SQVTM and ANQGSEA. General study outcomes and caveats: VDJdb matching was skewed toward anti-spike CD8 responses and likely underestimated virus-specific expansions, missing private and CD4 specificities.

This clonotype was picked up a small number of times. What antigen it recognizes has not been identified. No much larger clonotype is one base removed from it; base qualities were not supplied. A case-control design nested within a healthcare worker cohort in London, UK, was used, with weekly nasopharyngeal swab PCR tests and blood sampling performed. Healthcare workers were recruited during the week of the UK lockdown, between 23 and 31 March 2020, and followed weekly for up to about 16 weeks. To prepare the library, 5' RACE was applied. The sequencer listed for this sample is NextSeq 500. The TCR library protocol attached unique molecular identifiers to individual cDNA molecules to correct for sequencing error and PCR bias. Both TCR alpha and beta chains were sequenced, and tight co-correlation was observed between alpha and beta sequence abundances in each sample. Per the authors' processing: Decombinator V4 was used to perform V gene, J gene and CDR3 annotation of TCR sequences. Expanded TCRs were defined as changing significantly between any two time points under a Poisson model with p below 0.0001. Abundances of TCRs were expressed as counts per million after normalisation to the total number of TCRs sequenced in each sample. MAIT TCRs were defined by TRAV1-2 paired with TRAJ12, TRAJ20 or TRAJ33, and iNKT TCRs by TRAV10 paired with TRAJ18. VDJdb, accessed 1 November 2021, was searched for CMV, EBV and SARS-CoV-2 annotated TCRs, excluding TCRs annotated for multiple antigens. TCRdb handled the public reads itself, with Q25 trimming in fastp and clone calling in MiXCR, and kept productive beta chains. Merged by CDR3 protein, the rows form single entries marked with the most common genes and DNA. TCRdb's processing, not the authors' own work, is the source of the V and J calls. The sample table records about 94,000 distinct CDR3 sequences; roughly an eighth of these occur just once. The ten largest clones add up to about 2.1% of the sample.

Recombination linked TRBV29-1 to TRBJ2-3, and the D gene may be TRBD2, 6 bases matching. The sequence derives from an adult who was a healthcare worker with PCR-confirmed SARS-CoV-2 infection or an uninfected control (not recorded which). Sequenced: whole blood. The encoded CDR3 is CSVRGYELGGYF. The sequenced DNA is TGCAGCGTCCGCGGCTACGAGCTGGGAGGGTATTTT.